The rows below give T cell receptor beta chains drawn from one sample of a study of CD8 T cells in Susac syndrome. Using its own MiXCR run on the immunoSEQ multiplex PCR reads, TCRdb lists one record per CDR3 protein. The sample has around 130,000 distinct CDR3 sequences; 95% to 96% are singletons. Sequences were obtained from CD4+ T cells from PBMCs. The source of these receptors is a human donor with Susac syndrome. Both conserved end residues are part of each CDR3. The D gene is left open where the match is weak.

J gene: TRBJ2-1; V gene: TRBV24-1; D gene: NA; CDR3 DNA: TGTGCCACCAGTGACCGGACTCAGGGAAATGAGCAGTTCTTC; CDR3 protein: CATSDRTQGNEQFF
J gene: TRBJ2-7; V gene: TRBV29-1; D gene: TRBD1; CDR3 DNA: TGCAGCGTTGAAGAAGGGGGACAGGGGGTCGGCGAGCAGTACTTC; CDR3 protein: CSVEEGGQGVGEQYF
J gene: TRBJ2-3; V gene: TRBV5-1; D gene: NA; CDR3 DNA: TGCGCCAGCAGCTTGGAGGGACTCACAGATACGCAGTATTTT; CDR3 protein: CASSLEGLTDTQYF
J gene: TRBJ2-1; V gene: TRBV6-5; D gene: TRBD2; CDR3 DNA: TGTGCCAGCAGTTACAAGCGGGGGGGGCGGGCGGATGAGCAGTTCTTC; CDR3 protein: CASSYKRGGRADEQFF
J gene: TRBJ2-1; V gene: TRBV20-1; D gene: TRBD2; CDR3 DNA: TGCAGTGCTCGCGGGGGACTAGCGGGAATTTACAATGAGCAGTTCTTC; CDR3 protein: CSARGGLAGIYNEQFF
J gene: TRBJ2-5; V gene: TRBV12-3/TRBV12-4; D gene: NA; CDR3 DNA: TGTGCCAGCAGCCCGAGCGGCCTCGGGGAGACCCAGTACTTC; CDR3 protein: CASSPSGLGETQYF
J gene: TRBJ2-2; V gene: TRBV24-1; D gene: TRBD2; CDR3 DNA: TGTGCCACCAGTGTGGGAGCTAGCGGGAACACCGGGGAGCTGTTTTTT; CDR3 protein: CATSVGASGNTGELFF
J gene: TRBJ2-6; V gene: TRBV15; D gene: NA; CDR3 DNA: TGTGCCACCAGCACCCTCTCTCAGGGCTCTGGGGCCAACGTCCTGACTTTC; CDR3 protein: CATSTLSQGSGANVLTF
J gene: TRBJ2-2; V gene: TRBV12-3/TRBV12-4; D gene: NA; CDR3 DNA: TGTGCCAGCAGAAAGGGGGTAGCGGGCACCGGGGAGCTGTTTTTT; CDR3 protein: CASRKGVAGTGELFF
J gene: TRBJ2-1; V gene: TRBV29-1; D gene: NA; CDR3 DNA: TGCAGCGTAAAACAGGGTATCGAGTTCTTC; CDR3 protein: CSVKQGIEFF
J gene: TRBJ1-1; V gene: TRBV30; D gene: TRBD1; CDR3 DNA: TGTGCCTGGAGTGGGGGCAGGGGGCGCAAACAAGGCACTGAAGCTTTCTTT; CDR3 protein: CAWSGGRGRKQGTEAFF